Detailed here is one TCR beta chain. The antigen remains undetermined. V was clipped by 5 bases and J by 7 bases, with 21 bases between them. Germline loops: CDR1 LNHDA, CDR2 SQIVND (reference sequence). The CDR3 loop spans 16 amino acids. This entry comes from a study of cytomegalovirus exposure and HLA in healthy donors. The overall study: Most genotyped donors, around four fifths of 398, had Caucasian-associated genetic ancestry. Findings and caveats of the study: Compared with the roughly 670-donor mean, an Asian-associated ancestry cluster reportedly had fewer N-insertions, according to a later analysis. A later analysis linked a missense DCLRE1C variant to TCR beta V- and J-gene trimming.

In the PCR, 60 Vbeta and 13 Jbeta primers were used. Profiled with immunoSEQ multiplex PCR; TCRdb holds only in-frame clones, not every one. The sample yields 150,000 to 200,000 clones, 72% seen once. Sampled while nominally healthy, donors likely had unrecorded immune exposures. Source material: PBMCs. This rearrangement joins TRBV19 to TRBJ2-1; D is perhaps TRBD1 (5 bases). This clonotype was obtained from a human donor in good health. The CDR3: CASSFRGPPYGNEQFF. Written as DNA, the CDR3 is TGTGCCAGTAGTTTTAGGGGTCCCCCCTACGGGAATGAGCAGTTCTTC.